These 22 T cell receptor beta chains were sequenced from one sample in a study of shared clonotypes between healthy human individuals. Clones were sequenced by immunoSEQ multiplex PCR, and TCRdb holds only the in-frame ones, with some missing. The sample gives under 650,000 clones, less than 96% of which show up once; roughly 0.06% is in the top ten. Input material: naive CD4+ T cells sorted from blood. Noted subset: CD45RA+ positively selected. These receptors were obtained from a woman in her twenties or thirties in good health.

The rearrangement joins TRBV7-9 to TRBJ2-5, with TRBD2 matching 9 bases. CDR1 is SEHNR, CDR2 FQNEAQ, per germline (reference sequence). CDR3 size: 15 residues. The J segment lost 1 base and the V segment lost 5 bases, leaving 5 bases of the junction unmatched. Written as DNA, the CDR3 is TGTGCCAGCAGCCCGACTAGCGGAGTCCAAGAGACCCAGTACTTC. Translation gives CASSPTSGVQETQYF.

This chain links TRBV6-5 with TRBJ2-1; D not resolved. The CDR3 runs 16 residues. The ends were cut back, 0 bases at V and 2 bases at J, with 11 bases in the middle. Germline V gene sequence: CDR1 MNHEY, CDR2 SVGAGI. CDR3 DNA sequence: TGTGCCAGCAGTTACTCCCCCAGCCGAACCTACAATGAGCAGTTCTTC. It translates to CASSYSPSRTYNEQFF.

V and J are TRBV10-3 and TRBJ2-3; 7 nucleotides line up with TRBD2. Trimming cost V 2 bases and J 1 base; bases outside gene matches: 9. The CDR3 length is 17 residues. Per the germline V gene, CDR1 is ENHRY and CDR2 is SYGVKD. In DNA form, the CDR3 reads TGTGCCATCAGTGAGCCGGGGACTATAACGGGCACAGATACGCAGTATTTT. Translation gives CAISEPGTITGTDTQYF.

The chain links TRBV28 to TRBJ2-5, with 7 bases lining up with TRBD2. Near its end, the DNA agrees better with TRBJ2-7, so the J call may be wrong. CDR3 length: 14 amino acids. Per the germline V gene, CDR1 is MDHEN and CDR2 is SYDVKM. CDR3 bases: TGTGCCAGCAGTTCGGGGGGAGCCCCCTACGAGCAGTACTTC. It translates to CASSSGGAPYEQYF.

The chain recombines TRBV18 with TRBJ2-1; D unclear. This CDR3 has 15 amino acids. In germline, CDR1 is KGHSH, CDR2 LQKENI. The V end was cut by 1 base, the J end by 6 bases, with 13 bases between. In DNA, the CDR3 is TGTGCCAGCTCACCACAGGAGATTGATATCAATGAGCAGTTCTTC. As protein: CASSPQEIDINEQFF.

The chain joins TRBV27 to TRBJ2-7; 9 bases are a match to TRBD2. The CDR3 consists of 14 residues. The ends lost 5 bases at V and 5 bases at J; junction bases unmatched: 7. Per germline, CDR1 MNHEY and CDR2 SMNVEV (reference sequence). CDR3: CASSLQREADEQYF. CDR3 nucleotides: TGTGCCAGCAGTCTTCAGCGGGAGGCCGACGAGCAGTACTTC.

Details on this clone: This CDR3 is also generated by other DNA sequences in the sample. The DNA of the CDR3 is TGTGCCAGCAGTTTGCCCGGGTCCTACAATGAGCAGTTCTTC. Amino acids: CASSLPGSYNEQFF. This rearrangement joins TRBV28 to TRBJ2-1; no definite D call. Trimming stripped 3 bases from V and 1 base from J, with 7 bases between. The CDR3 is made up of 14 amino acids. Per germline, CDR1 MDHEN and CDR2 SYDVKM.

The V gene is TRBV21-1, the J gene TRBJ2-7; the table calls TRBD2, which could not be checked here. TRBV21-1 represents a pseudogene. This CDR3 has 14 residues. CDR3 loop: CASRWEREGHEQYF. The CDR3 region has the DNA TGTGCCAGCCGATGGGAGCGGGAGGGACACGAGCAGTACTTC.

This clone was seen just once. The chain carries TRBV5-8 and TRBJ2-2; 8 bases line up with TRBD2. Losses at the gene ends were 4 bases for V and 6 bases for J; bases not matched to a gene: 14. Germline V lookup: CDR1 SGHTS, CDR2 YDEGEE. This CDR3 has 17 amino acids. CDR3 sequence: CASSTRGGAGSAGELFF. The DNA of the CDR3 is TGTGCCAGCAGCACCCGGGGGGGAGCGGGAAGCGCCGGGGAGCTGTTTTTT.

This clone was seen only once. The chain has TRBV6-5 and TRBJ2-3; 8 bases align to TRBD2. Germline-derived CDR1 and CDR2 are MNHEY and SVGAGI. The trim removed 0 bases at V and 6 bases at J, leaving 8 bases unmatched. There are 16 residues in the CDR3. The CDR3 region has the DNA TGTGCCAGCAGTTACTCTGGCGGGACTAGTTCTGATACGCAGTATTTT. Its protein product is CASSYSGGTSSDTQYF.

Worth noting for this clone: Germline is not matched at one junction end, which may reflect a read error. This chain uses TRBV5-8 with TRBJ2-5; D tentatively reads TRBD1 or TRBD2 (5 bases each). From germline, CDR1 is SGHTS and CDR2 YDEGEE. CDR3 length: 15 amino acids. The CDR3 here is CASTLGPHVQETQYF. CDR3 nucleotides: TGTGCCAGCACCTTGGGACCACACGTCCAAGAGACCCAGTACTTC. Together with reference TRBV5-8 and TRBJ2-5, the CDR3 gives the full variable domain: EAGVTQSPTHLIKTRGQQATLRCSPISGHTSVYWYQQALGLGLQFLLWYDEGEERNRGNFPPRFSGRQFPNYSSELNVNALELEDSALYLCASTLGPHVQETQYFGPGTRLLVL.

This clone appeared a few times. This sequence joins TRBV10-2 and TRBJ2-1, with D possibly TRBD1 on 5 matching bases. Germline V gives CDR1 WSHSY, CDR2 SAAADI. Trimming cost V 1 base and J 4 bases, with 8 bases left between them. This CDR3 comprises 14 residues. CDR3 region: CASSEWTLYNEQFF. The DNA for the CDR3 is TGCGCCAGCAGTGAGTGGACACTTTACAATGAGCAGTTCTTC.

This sequence joins TRBV6-5 and TRBJ1-4; a weak D match, TRBD1 (6 bases). The V end was cut by 2 bases, the J end by 4 bases, with 14 bases between. CDR3 length: 16 amino acids. CDR1 and CDR2 from the germline V gene are MNHEY and SVGAGI. The CDR3 region is CASSYLRGAGNEKLFF. The CDR3 DNA is TGTGCCAGCAGTTACCTGAGGGGGGCAGGTAATGAAAAACTGTTTTTT.

This chain's CDR3 is CASRPPRPGQSNEQYF. The DNA for the CDR3 is TGTGCCAGCAGACCCCCCCGGCCGGGACAGTCGAACGAGCAGTACTTC. The chain couples TRBV27 to TRBJ2-7; 7 nucleotides agree with TRBD1. After removal of 6 bases from V and 5 bases from J, the junction contained 16 bases not matched to a gene. The germline CDR1 and CDR2 sequences are MNHEY and SMNVEV (reference sequence). This CDR3 spans 16 amino acids.

This clone came up once. The chain employs TRBV14 and TRBJ2-5; D unresolved. Per the germline V gene, CDR1 is SGHDN and CDR2 is FVKESK. The CDR3 runs to 13 residues. The V end was cut by 0 bases, the J end by 2 bases, with 4 bases between. CDR3 in DNA: TGTGCCAGCAGCCAAGATGTACAAGAGACCCAGTACTTC. Translation: CASSQDVQETQYF.

The rearrangement links TRBV28 to TRBJ2-7, with 8 bases identical to TRBD2. From germline, CDR1 is MDHEN and CDR2 SYDVKM. After removal of 6 bases from V and 4 bases from J, the junction contained 8 bases not matched to a gene. The CDR3 has 14 amino acids. The CDR3 region is CASSSGGPVYEQYF. DNA for the CDR3: TGTGCCAGCAGCTCGGGGGGGCCAGTGTACGAGCAGTACTTC.

This clone was seen just once. The chain carries TRBV30 and TRBJ2-1; 7 nucleotides agree with TRBD2. CDR3 length equals 13 residues. CDR1 and CDR2 (germline): GTSNPN, SVGIG (reference sequence). V shed 2 bases, J shed 5 bases, and the junction held 3 bases outside the gene matches. Written as DNA, the CDR3 is TGTGCCTGGAGTAGCGGGGCAAACAATGAGCAGTTCTTC. This gives the protein CAWSSGANNEQFF.

The J gene is TRBJ2-7, the V gene TRBV28, with a tentative D call TRBD1 (5 bases). The CDR3 consists of 14 residues. With 7 bases removed from V and 7 bases from J, the gap between germline ends came to 20 bases. Germline CDR1 MDHEN, CDR2 SYDVKM. The CDR3 DNA reads TGTGCCAGCACCCTAGACAGCGCGGTTAGGGAGCAGTACTTC. This sequence encodes CASTLDSAVREQYF.

The chain recombines TRBV5-1 with TRBJ2-3; D possibly uses TRBD1 or TRBD2 (6 bases each). The CDR3 contains 15 residues. The germline V gene encodes CDR1 SGHRS and CDR2 YFSETQ. V lost 6 bases to trimming and J lost 3 bases, with 17 bases between them. CDR3 DNA: TGCGCCAGCATCCGGGGTCGGGGGCAGACAGATACGCAGTATTTT. The encoded protein is CASIRGRGQTDTQYF.

This chain joins TRBV10-2 and TRBJ2-1, with 8 bases matching TRBD1. Looked up from germline, CDR1 is WSHSY and CDR2 is SAAADI. This CDR3 is built from 14 residues. The V segment lost 4 bases and the J segment 8 bases; nucleotides outside the gene matches: 7. The CDR3 loop reads CASSGTGRSHEQFF. CDR3 nucleotides: TGCGCCAGCAGTGGGACAGGGCGTAGCCATGAGCAGTTCTTC.

The chain is built from TRBV7-2 and TRBJ2-7, with 7 nucleotides matching TRBD1. The CDR3 is 16 residues long. V shed 3 bases, J shed 3 bases, and the junction held 11 bases outside the gene matches. Germline V gene lookup returns CDR1 SGHTA and CDR2 FQGNSA. The CDR3 protein is CASSLGQPVTIYEQYF. CDR3 DNA: TGTGCCAGCAGCTTGGGACAGCCAGTTACAATCTACGAGCAGTACTTC.

This chain joins TRBV4-1 and TRBJ2-7; 7 nucleotides agree with TRBD1. CDR1 is MGHRA, CDR2 YSYEKL, per germline. The ends lost 3 bases at V and 5 bases at J; junction bases unmatched: 16. The CDR3 spans 17 residues. The CDR3 here is CASSQARTQGNRNEQYF. CDR3 sequence (DNA): TGCGCCAGCAGCCAGGCCCGAACACAGGGGAATCGGAACGAGCAGTACTTC.